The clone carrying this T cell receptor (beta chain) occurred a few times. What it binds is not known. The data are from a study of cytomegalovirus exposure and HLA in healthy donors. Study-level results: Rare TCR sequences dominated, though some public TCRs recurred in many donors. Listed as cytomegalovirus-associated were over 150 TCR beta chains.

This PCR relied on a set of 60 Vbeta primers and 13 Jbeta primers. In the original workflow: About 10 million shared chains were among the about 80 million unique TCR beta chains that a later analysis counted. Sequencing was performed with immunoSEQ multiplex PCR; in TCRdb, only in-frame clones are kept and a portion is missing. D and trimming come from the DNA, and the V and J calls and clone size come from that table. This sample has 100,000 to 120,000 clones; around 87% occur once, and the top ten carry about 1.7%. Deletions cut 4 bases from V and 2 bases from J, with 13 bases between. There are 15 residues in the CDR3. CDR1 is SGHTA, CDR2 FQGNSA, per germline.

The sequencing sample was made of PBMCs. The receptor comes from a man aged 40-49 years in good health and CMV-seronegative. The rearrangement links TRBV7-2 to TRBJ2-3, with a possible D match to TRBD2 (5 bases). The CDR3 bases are TGTGCCAGCAGCTCCCCGGGGAGCCACACAGATACGCAGTATTTT. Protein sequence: CASSSPGSHTDTQYF. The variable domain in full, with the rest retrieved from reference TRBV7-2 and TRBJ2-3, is GAGVSQSPSNKVTEKGKDVELRCDPISGHTALYWYRQSLGQGLEFLIYFQGNSAPDKSGLPSDRFSAERTGGSVSTLTIQRTQQEDSAVYLCASSSPGSHTDTQYFGPGTRLTVL.